This is a list of T cell receptor beta chains from one sample in a study of blood T cell repertoires in COVID-19. TCRdb's copy holds only in-frame clones and misses some; the assay was immunoSEQ multiplex PCR. The sample has 200,000 to 250,000 clones; around 89% are singletons. What was sequenced was peripheral blood. Every receptor here comes from a man aged 30-40 years with COVID-19, enrolled during active disease. Both conserved end residues are part of each CDR3. A D gene is named only where the DNA matches it firmly. Not all rows give a size; the values are once, few, many and, for expanded clones, a class.

TRBJ1-1,TRBD1,.,TRBV9,TGTGCCAGCAGCTCGACAGGGGACACTGAAGCTTTCTTT,CASSSTGDTEAFF
TRBJ1-5,.,.,TRBV15,TGTGCCACCAGCGGACATTCAGGGCAGCCCCAGCATTTT,CATSGHSGQPQHF
TRBJ1-6,TRBD1,.,TRBV18,TGTGCCAGCTCACCGACAGGGGGCCTTAATTCACCCCTCCACTTT,CASSPTGGLNSPLHF
TRBJ2-1,TRBD2,.,TRBV7-9,TGTGCCACCCCTAGCGGGGGTAAGTCCTACAATGAGCAGTTCTTC,CATPSGGKSYNEQFF
TRBJ2-7,TRBD2,.,TRBV19,TGTGCCAGTAGTATAGGAGGGACTAGCGGGAGATACGAGCAGTACTTC,CASSIGGTSGRYEQYF
TRBJ1-3,.,once,TRBV5-4,TGTGCCAGCAGCCGGACAGCTACTAGCTCTGGAAACACCATATATTTT,CASSRTATSSGNTIYF
TRBJ1-5,TRBD1,once,TRBV5-1,TGCGCCAGCAGCATGGGGACAGGGGAAACGCCCCAGCATTTT,CASSMGTGETPQHF
TRBJ2-2,.,.,TRBV25-1,TGTGCCACCCCTCGAGGGTATACCGGGGAGCTGTTTTTT,CATPRGYTGELFF
TRBJ1-1,TRBD1,few,TRBV6-2/TRBV6-3,TGTGCCAGCAGCGCCTACACAGGGGGCGTTGCCCGGGGCACTGAAGCTTTCTTT,CASSAYTGGVARGTEAFF
TRBJ1-2,.,.,TRBV4-3,TGCGCCAGCAGCCAACAGTTATTCTATGGCTACACCTTC,CASSQQLFYGYTF
TRBJ2-2,TRBD2,.,TRBV6-2/TRBV6-3,TGTGCCAGCAGTTACTACCCTAGCGGGAGGGCGGGCACCGGGGAGCTGTTTTTT,CASSYYPSGRAGTGELFF
TRBJ2-1,TRBD2,.,TRBV4-3,TGCGCCAGCAGCCAAGTTACTAGCGGGGGTCGGGATGAGCAGTTCTTC,CASSQVTSGGRDEQFF
TRBJ1-2,.,.,TRBV5-1,TGCGCCAGCAGCTTGTACTCGGGCGGGCCCGCCGTCTACACCTTC,CASSLYSGGPAVYTF
TRBJ1-2,.,.,TRBV19,TGTGCCAGTCGATTATTAACAGGGACGCGCGGCTATGGCTACACCTTC,CASRLLTGTRGYGYTF